One sample yielded the 27 T cell receptor beta chains listed below, sequenced in a study of identical twins. Via MiXCR, TCRdb re-called the 5' RACE reads, giving one row per CDR3 protein. Seen here are 400,000 to 500,000 distinct CDR3 sequences, around 18% observed once, and the top ten hold around 10%. Sample: naive T cells sorted from blood. These receptors came from a man aged 50 to 59 in good health.

The chain couples TRBV28 to TRBJ2-1; tentatively, D is TRBD2 (6 bases). Trimming took off 6 bases at V and 4 bases at J, with 10 bases between the two ends. This CDR3 is built from 13 residues. CDR1 MDHEN and CDR2 SYDVKM come from the germline V gene. CDR3 sequence: CASSAGPYNEQFF. The CDR3 nucleotides are TGTGCCAGCAGCGCGGGACCTTACAATGAGCAGTTCTTC.

This chain links TRBV5-4 with TRBJ2-7, with 10 bases that match TRBD2. The J segment lost 10 bases and the V segment lost 2 bases, leaving 9 bases of the junction unmatched. The CDR3 runs 14 residues. Germline lookup yields CDR1 SGHNT and CDR2 YYREEE (reference sequence). CDR3: CASSLSSGGGRQYF. The CDR3, as DNA: TGTGCCAGCAGCTTATCAAGCGGGGGGGGAAGACAGTACTTC.

This clonotype was counted only a few times. The J gene is TRBJ1-6, the V gene TRBV6-1; D is possibly TRBD1 (6 bases). There are 14 residues in the CDR3. Per the germline V gene, CDR1 is MNHNS and CDR2 is SASEGT. V was cut by 6 bases and J by 10 bases, with 16 bases left in between. The CDR3 sequence is CASRPQGIGSPLHF. CDR3 DNA sequence: TGTGCCAGCAGACCGCAGGGGATTGGGTCACCCCTCCACTTT.

This clonotype was counted many times. The rearrangement uses TRBV3-1 and TRBJ2-7; D gene unclear. The CDR3 covers 14 residues. CDR1 and CDR2 from the germline V gene are LGHDT and YNNKEL (reference sequence). Trimming took off 3 bases at V and 1 base at J, with 10 bases between the two ends. This chain's CDR3 is CASSHTSGSYEQYF. CDR3 in DNA: TGTGCCAGCAGCCACACCAGTGGGTCCTACGAGCAGTACTTC.

This clonotype came up many times. V is TRBV24-1 and J is TRBJ2-2; the D gene could be TRBD1 or TRBD2 (5 bases each). V was trimmed by 3 bases and J by 5 bases, leaving 15 bases between them. The CDR3 is made up of 16 amino acids. Germline CDR1 KGHDR, CDR2 SFDVKD. The CDR3 region has the DNA TGTGCCACCAGTGATGCCCGGGACCGCATAACCGGGGAGCTGTTTTTT. It is translated as CATSDARDRITGELFF.

In this sample, this clonotype turned up a few times. This chain connects TRBV6-5 to TRBJ1-2, with 9 bases identical to TRBD1. The CDR3 length is 13 residues. V was clipped by 2 bases and J by 7 bases; unmatched bases: 2. Looked up from germline, CDR1 is MNHEY and CDR2 is SVGAGI. In DNA form, the CDR3 reads TGTGCCAGCAGTTACGGGACAGGGACTGGCTACACCTTC. Protein product: CASSYGTGTGYTF.

This clonotype was detected only a few times. CDR3 sequence reads: CASSYNQAVEAFF. DNA for the CDR3: TGTGCCAGCAGTTACAACCAAGCAGTCGAAGCTTTCTTT. The chain links TRBV6-5 to TRBJ1-1; no clear D gene. V lost 2 bases to trimming and J lost 8 bases, with 12 bases between them. This CDR3 has 13 amino acids. The germline V gene encodes CDR1 MNHEY and CDR2 SVGAGI.

This sequence joins TRBV18 and TRBJ1-1; no clear D gene. Trimming stripped 8 bases from V and 0 bases from J, with 10 bases between. The CDR3 length is 13 residues. Germline V gene lookup returns CDR1 KGHSH and CDR2 LQKENI. In DNA, the CDR3 is TGTGCCAGCGCACAGTGGTTGAACACTGAAGCTTTCTTT. Its protein product is CASAQWLNTEAFF.

In this sample, this clonotype turned up a few times. The chain combines TRBV20-1 with TRBJ2-5; TRBD1 might be the D (6 bases). This CDR3 spans 14 amino acids. The germline CDR1 and CDR2 sequences are DFQATT and SNEGSKA (reference sequence). Trimming left V 7 bases short and J 7 bases short, with 22 bases between. CDR3 sequence reads: CSVRGNWAVGTQYF. The DNA of the CDR3 is TGCAGTGTCAGGGGAAATTGGGCCGTCGGGACCCAGTACTTC.

This clonotype was detected a few times. The V gene is TRBV5-1, the J gene TRBJ2-5, with D perhaps TRBD1 (6 bases). Germline CDR1 reads SGHRS; CDR2 reads YFSETQ. This CDR3 is 13 amino acids long. The V and J ends lost 0 bases and 10 bases respectively, with 13 bases between them. CDR3 protein: CASSLGQVRDQYF. The CDR3 DNA reads TGCGCCAGCAGCTTGGGACAGGTCCGGGACCAGTACTTC.

The chain joins TRBV4-2 to TRBJ2-3, with 9 bases aligning to TRBD2. The CDR3 loop spans 19 amino acids. Germline CDR1 and CDR2: LGHNA and YNFKEQ. V lost 2 bases and J lost 0; bases outside the gene matches: 12. In DNA, the CDR3 is TGTGCCAGCAGCCAAATTAGAGCGGGGGGATTACTTAGCACAGATACGCAGTATTTT. This gives the protein CASSQIRAGGLLSTDTQYF.

This clonotype was observed at least ten times. V is TRBV5-1 and J is TRBJ2-7, with 8 nucleotides matching TRBD1. With 5 bases clipped from V and 0 bases from J, the junction kept 4 bases outside the gene matches. CDR3 length equals 14 residues. The germline V gene encodes CDR1 SGHRS and CDR2 YFSETQ. As DNA, the CDR3 is TGCGCCAGCAGTAGGACAGGGCCCTCCTACGAGCAGTACTTC. Translated, it gives CASSRTGPSYEQYF.

This clonotype was counted a few times. The genes are TRBV13 and TRBJ2-1; 8 positions match TRBD2. Losses at the gene ends were 5 bases for V and 5 bases for J; bases not matched to a gene: 17. CDR3 length: 18 residues. Germline V gene lookup returns CDR1 PRHDT and CDR2 FYEKMQ (reference sequence). The CDR3 nucleotides are TGTGCCAGCAGCCCCCCCATGGGGAGCGGGGGAAGAAACAATGAGCAGTTCTTC. Translating gives CASSPPMGSGGRNNEQFF.

This clonotype was counted between two and nine times. V gene TRBV12-3 or TRBV12-4 combines with J gene TRBJ2-1; D call uncertain. V lost 1 base, J lost 6 bases, and 10 bases lay in between. This CDR3 spans 14 amino acids. The CDR3 DNA is TGTGCCAGCAGTTTAGGGGCGGTTTTCAATGAGCAGTTCTTC. Translation: CASSLGAVFNEQFF.

There are a few counts of this clonotype. The chain links TRBV10-3 to TRBJ2-3, with 12 bases identical to TRBD2. The CDR3 runs to 19 residues. With 4 bases clipped from V and 6 bases from J, the junction kept 17 bases outside the gene matches. Germline CDR1 and CDR2: ENHRY and SYGVKD. CDR3 sequence: CAISGQESGGLAGGDTQYF. CDR3 coding DNA: TGTGCCATCAGTGGACAAGAGTCGGGGGGGCTAGCGGGAGGGGATACGCAGTATTTT.

Only a few counts were recorded for this clonotype. The V and J genes are TRBV20-1 and TRBJ1-2, with 7 bases that match TRBD1. With 6 bases clipped from V and 2 bases from J, the junction kept 12 bases outside the gene matches. This CDR3 has 15 amino acids. The germline V gene has CDR1 DFQATT and CDR2 SNEGSKA (reference sequence). The CDR3 bases are TGCAGTGCCACAAGTACGGAGGGACAGAACTATGGCTACACCTTC. It codes for CSATSTEGQNYGYTF.

There are many counts of this clonotype. The rearrangement links TRBV5-8 to TRBJ2-7; 9 bases line up with TRBD2. This CDR3 is 15 amino acids long. Germline V gene sequence: CDR1 SGHTS, CDR2 YDEGEE. V dropped 4 bases and J dropped 0; count of bases not matched to a gene: 5. CDR3 nucleotide sequence: TGTGCCAGCAGCAAGACTAGCGGTAGCTCCTACGAGCAGTACTTC. Protein sequence: CASSKTSGSSYEQYF.

This rearrangement joins TRBV5-1 to TRBJ2-2, with D tentatively TRBD1 (6 bases). Per the germline V gene, CDR1 is SGHRS and CDR2 is YFSETQ. This CDR3 has 16 residues. Trimming removed 2 bases from V and 0 bases from J, with 11 bases in between. This chain's CDR3 is CASSFTGRSNTGELFF. In nucleotides, the CDR3 is TGCGCCAGCAGCTTCACAGGGAGATCGAACACCGGGGAGCTGTTTTTT.

This chain joins TRBV2 and TRBJ2-2; TRBD1 matches at 10 bases. CDR3 length: 14 amino acids. CDR1 is SNHLY, CDR2 FYNNEI, per germline. The V gene end was trimmed by 11 bases and the J gene end by 4 bases; junction bases not matched to a gene: 7. The CDR3 sequence: CAYSGTGATGELFF. CDR3 in DNA: TGTGCCTACTCCGGGACAGGGGCCACCGGGGAGCTGTTTTTT.

V and J are TRBV24-1 and TRBJ2-1; no reliable D call. V lost 4 bases and J lost 9, with 9 bases in between. Germline loops: CDR1 KGHDR, CDR2 SFDVKD. The CDR3 sequence is 12 residues long. CDR3 loop: CATSEGYREQFF. In DNA form, the CDR3 reads TGTGCCACCAGTGAAGGGTACCGTGAGCAGTTCTTC.

The J gene is TRBJ1-5, the V gene TRBV10-2; D call uncertain. This CDR3 region has 13 residues. Germline CDR1 is WSHSY and CDR2 is SAAADI. Trimming shortened V by 3 bases and J by 4 bases, and 7 bases separated the two germline ends. The CDR3 nucleotides are TGCGCCAGCAGTGACTCCGGAAATCAGCCCCAGCATTTT. Protein product: CASSDSGNQPQHF.

This clonotype was detected a few times. The V and J genes are TRBV27 and TRBJ1-1; D is possibly TRBD1 (5 bases). Germline V gene lookup returns CDR1 MNHEY and CDR2 SMNVEV (reference sequence). Trimming removed 4 bases at V and 6 bases at J, with 15 bases between. The CDR3 contains 14 residues. CDR3 coding DNA: TGTGCCAGCAGTTATACTAACGGGGGGGCTGAAGCTTTCTTT. Translation gives CASSYTNGGAEAFF.

Many counts were recorded for this clonotype. The chain employs TRBV4-2 and TRBJ2-7, with D maybe TRBD1 (6 bases). CDR1 and CDR2 from the germline V gene are LGHNA and YNFKEQ. This CDR3 is 17 amino acids long. V was shortened by 3 bases and J by 1 base, with 19 bases between the two germline ends. DNA for the CDR3: TGTGCCAGCAGCCATGTAGTGACACAGGGTGCGTCCTACGAGCAGTACTTC. This encodes CASSHVVTQGASYEQYF.

This clonotype was observed at least ten times. The rearrangement links TRBV5-6 to TRBJ2-1; D is possibly TRBD2 (6 bases). Trimming removed 3 bases at V and 10 bases at J, with 8 bases between. Germline V CDR1 and CDR2: SGHDT, YYEEEE. This CDR3 has 11 amino acids. Here the CDR3 DNA reads TGTGCCAGCAGCTCTGGACTAGAGCAGTTCTTC. Its translation is CASSSGLEQFF.

This clonotype has only a few counts. In nucleotides, the CDR3 is TGTGCCAGCAGTTTTTCAGACAATCAGCCCCAGCATTTT. Residues: CASSFSDNQPQHF. The rearrangement joins TRBV6-5 to TRBJ1-5; D ambiguous. CDR1 is MNHEY, CDR2 SVGAGI, per germline. The V end lost 4 bases, the J end lost 3 bases, and 7 bases lay between the germline ends. The length of the CDR3 is 13 residues.

The genes are TRBV20-1 and TRBJ2-6; a possible D gene is TRBD1 (6 bases). Trimming removed 6 bases at V and 0 bases at J, with 12 bases between. The CDR3 extends over 15 amino acids. Germline CDR1 DFQATT, CDR2 SNEGSKA (reference sequence). CDR3 nucleotide sequence: TGCAGTGCAAGCCTACAGGGCTCTGGGGCCAACGTCCTGACTTTC. Its protein product is CSASLQGSGANVLTF.

The chain is built from TRBV20-1 and TRBJ2-1; TRBD2 matches 9 bases. CDR1 and CDR2 (germline): DFQATT, SNEGSKA (reference sequence). The CDR3 sequence is 15 residues long. V dropped 1 base and J dropped 9; count of bases not matched to a gene: 10. CDR3 bases: TGCAGTGCTAGAGGCGTAGCGGGAGAGGGCATTGAGCAGTTCTTC. Translation gives CSARGVAGEGIEQFF.